This TCR beta chain was captured in a study of T cell responses to AZD1222 COVID-19 vaccine. Germline V gene data show CDR1 as SGHRS and CDR2 as YFSETQ. J lost 4 bases, V lost 1 base, and 14 bases had no gene match. The CDR3 contains 17 residues. Libraries were prepared by immunoSEQ multiplex PCR; TCRdb keeps only in-frame clonotypes and omits some of them. The table includes 100,000 to 150,000 clones, around 86% detected once. This clone was seen a single time. Antigen: not known. Study-level points and caveats: Receipt of two AZD1222 doses was followed by a rise in Spike-specific TCR breadth and depth. Regions 160-218 and 743-854 dominated among vaccine-associated CD4 TCRs spanning spike. Recipients of AZD1222 seropositive at baseline numbered only 6 or 7. Repertoires were obtained only post-peak T cell response.

The rearrangement joins TRBV5-1 to TRBJ2-7, with 7 positions matching TRBD1. This TCR was sampled from an adult in good health. This specimen was peripheral blood, taken on day 0 of AZD1222 vaccination. The CDR3 protein is CASSLLPVGTANYEQYF. DNA for the CDR3: TGCGCCAGCAGCTTGCTCCCCGTCGGGACAGCTAATTACGAGCAGTACTTC.